Presented here are 24 T cell receptor beta chains from one specimen sequenced in a study of type 1 and type 2 diabetes patients. The PCR template was genomic DNA. The TCR beta CDR3 region was amplified using 30 forward and 13 reverse primers. TCRdb used MiXCR to reprocess the multiplex PCR reads, holding one entry per CDR3 protein. The sample has 250,000 or so distinct CDR3 sequences, 47% seen once. The sample taken for sequencing was peripheral blood mononuclear cells (PBMCs). These receptor sequences come from a young man with type 2 diabetes.

The J gene is TRBJ2-4, the V gene TRBV2, with 13 bases that match TRBD2. CDR3 length equals 15 residues. The germline V gene has CDR1 SNHLY and CDR2 FYNNEI. The trim removed 6 bases at V and 5 bases at J, leaving 4 bases unmatched. CDR3 sequence: CASSKLAGGENIQYF. The CDR3 DNA is TGTGCCAGCAGCAAACTAGCGGGGGGGGAAAACATTCAGTACTTC.

The V call is TRBV7-2, the J call TRBJ2-7, with 8 bases fitting TRBD1. The length of the CDR3 is 16 residues. Germline loops: CDR1 SGHTA, CDR2 FQGNSA. Trimming took 1 base from V and 4 from J; bases not matched to a gene: 9. CDR3 region: CASSLVSGTGLYEQYF. As DNA, the CDR3 is TGTGCCAGCAGCTTAGTTAGTGGGACAGGACTTTACGAGCAGTACTTC.

This clonotype was seen once. This chain joins TRBV7-9 and TRBJ2-2; a weak D match, TRBD2 (6 bases). Germline lookup yields CDR1 SEHNR and CDR2 FQNEAQ (reference sequence). V gave up 1 base and J gave up 0 bases, with 12 bases separating them. CDR3 length equals 17 residues. CDR3 in DNA: TGTGCCAGCAGCTTAGACGGTGGAGGGGCGAACACCGGGGAGCTGTTTTTT. This encodes CASSLDGGGANTGELFF.

This clonotype was observed a handful of times. The V and J genes are TRBV20-1 and TRBJ2-7; 9 positions agree with TRBD2. CDR1 is DFQATT, CDR2 SNEGSKA, per germline (reference sequence). Trimming at V came to 5 bases and at J to 7 bases, leaving 9 bases not matched to a gene. The CDR3 is 13 residues long. CDR3 loop: CSASVRLAGEQYF. The CDR3 region has the DNA TGCAGTGCTTCAGTCCGCCTAGCGGGGGAGCAGTACTTC.

This clonotype was seen once. This chain connects TRBV20-1 to TRBJ2-3; 8 bases agree with TRBD2. CDR1 and CDR2 (germline): DFQATT, SNEGSKA (reference sequence). V lost 6 bases to trimming and J lost 3 bases; unmatched junction nucleotides: 8. This CDR3 is built from 14 residues. The CDR3 nucleotides are TGCAGTGCCGACGGGGGGGTCGTTACAGATACGCAGTATTTT. Translation: CSADGGVVTDTQYF.

The gene calls are TRBV2 and TRBJ1-2; D perhaps matches TRBD1 (5 bases). This CDR3 region has 14 residues. The V and J ends lost 0 bases and 7 bases respectively, with 12 bases between them. CDR1 is SNHLY, CDR2 FYNNEI, per germline. The CDR3 region has the DNA TGTGCCAGCAGTGAAGCGGAAAGGGACCCTGGCTACACCTTC. Translation: CASSEAERDPGYTF.

Concerning this clonotype itself: Here the CDR3 omits its conserved ending phenylalanine or tryptophan, so a read error is the likely source. J is TRBJ2-7 and V is TRBV11-2; the D gene could be TRBD1 or TRBD2 (5 bases each). Trimming pared 5 bases from V and 3 bases from J, leaving 14 bases between. The CDR3 is 14 residues long. CDR1 is SGHAT, CDR2 FQNNGV, per germline. The CDR3 reads CASSPGTLVYEQYS. The CDR3 bases are TGTGCCAGCAGCCCAGGGACCCTGGTCTACGAGCAGTACTCC.

V gene TRBV2 combines with J gene TRBJ1-1; D gene uncertain. This CDR3 contains 14 residues. Trimming took off 3 bases at V and 1 base at J, with 9 bases between the two ends. Germline CDR1 reads SNHLY; CDR2 reads FYNNEI. In DNA, the CDR3 is TGTGCCAGCAGTGACCCTACAGAGAACACTGAAGCTTTCTTT. Its translation is CASSDPTENTEAFF.

The chain combines TRBV27 with TRBJ2-5; the D is unclear. Judging by the DNA end, TRBJ2-1 fits better; the J call may be wrong. The CDR3 has 13 amino acids. The germline V gene encodes CDR1 MNHEY and CDR2 SMNVEV (reference sequence). CDR3 nucleotide sequence: TGTGCCAGCAGTTCCCCAATAGAAAATGAGCAGTTCTTC. Residues: CASSSPIENEQFF.

This clonotype was seen a few times. This chain joins TRBV24-1 and TRBJ2-3; 8 nucleotides match TRBD1. Germline CDR1 and CDR2: KGHDR and SFDVKD. The V and J ends lost 4 bases and 2 bases, in that order; junction bases with no gene match: 4. The CDR3 length is 15 residues. CDR3 DNA sequence: TGTGCCACCAGTGACCGACAGGGGCTCACAGATACGCAGTATTTT. Its protein is CATSDRQGLTDTQYF.

The rearrangement joins TRBV7-3 to TRBJ2-1; TRBD1 might be the D (7 bases). Germline CDR1 and CDR2: SGHTA and FQGTGA. The CDR3 is 16 residues long. Trimming shortened V by 4 bases and J by 6 bases, and 19 bases separated the two germline ends. CDR3 loop: CASSSRGTERVNEQFF. Here the CDR3 DNA reads TGTGCCAGCAGCTCTAGAGGGACAGAGCGGGTCAATGAGCAGTTCTTC.

This clonotype showed up just a few times. The chain recombines TRBV7-8 with TRBJ1-3; D unclear. Germline CDR1 and CDR2: SGHVS and FQNEAQ. Trimming shortened V by 1 base and J by 7 bases, and 14 bases separated the two germline ends. The CDR3 is 15 amino acids. The CDR3 spells CASSLVAGVGNTIYF. Here the CDR3 DNA reads TGTGCCAGCAGCTTAGTGGCCGGGGTCGGCAACACCATATATTTT.

On this clonotype itself: A read error may produce the germline difference seen at one junction end. The chain's CDR3 is CASSEPRGASGELSF. DNA of the CDR3: TGCGCCAGCAGTGAACCGCGGGGGGCGAGCGGGGAGCTGTCTTTT. The V gene is TRBV10-2, the J gene TRBJ2-2; 8 nucleotides match TRBD2. There are 15 residues in the CDR3. The V gene's germline CDR1 is WSHSY and CDR2 SAAADI.

This clonotype showed up many times. The V call is TRBV2, the J call TRBJ2-3; a weak D match, TRBD2 (6 bases). This CDR3 is 14 amino acids long. Germline CDR1 is SNHLY and CDR2 is FYNNEI. Between the trimmed V and J ends, which lost 7 bases and 0 bases, there was a span of 11 bases. DNA of the CDR3: TGTGCCAGCAATCCCGGGACTAGCACAGATACGCAGTATTTT. Translated: CASNPGTSTDTQYF.

This clonotype was counted many times. The J gene is TRBJ1-4, the V gene TRBV2, with 11 bases matching TRBD1. Trimming took 6 bases from V and 1 from J; bases not matched to a gene: 1. Germline V gene lookup returns CDR1 SNHLY and CDR2 FYNNEI. This CDR3 has 15 amino acids. The CDR3 bases are TGTGCCAGCAGGGGGACAGGGGGAACTAATGAAAAACTGTTTTTT. It yields the protein CASRGTGGTNEKLFF. Full variable domain (missing parts from reference TRBV2 and TRBJ1-4): EPEVTQTPSHQVTQMGQEVILRCVPISNHLYFYWYRQILGQKVEFLVSFYNNEISEKSEIFDDQFSVERPDGSNFTLKIRSTKLEDSAMYFCASRGTGGTNEKLFFGSGTQLSVL.

The chain recombines TRBV10-3 with TRBJ1-1; the D is unclear. V dropped 6 bases and J dropped 2 bases, with 13 bases sitting between them. This CDR3 has 14 amino acids. The germline CDR1 and CDR2 sequences are ENHRY and SYGVKD. In DNA form, the CDR3 reads TGTGCCATCAGAGAAGTGACGCATAACACTGAAGCTTTCTTT. Protein product: CAIREVTHNTEAFF.

This clonotype has just a few counts. The J gene is TRBJ2-1, the V gene TRBV7-8; 7 nucleotides match TRBD1. There are 14 residues in the CDR3. Germline V gene lookup returns CDR1 SGHVS and CDR2 FQNEAQ. V lost 5 bases, J lost 10 bases, and 11 bases stayed unmatched. DNA of the CDR3: TGTGCCAGCAGCGCAGACAGGGAGAGATACGAGCAGTTCTTC. This gives the protein CASSADRERYEQFF.

The chain recombines TRBV30 with TRBJ2-1; no clear D. There are 13 residues in the CDR3. V gave up 0 bases and J gave up 3 bases, with 6 bases separating them. Germline CDR1 and CDR2: GTSNPN and SVGIG (reference sequence). The CDR3 protein is CAWSVEVYNEQFF. In DNA form, the CDR3 reads TGTGCCTGGAGTGTAGAGGTCTACAATGAGCAGTTCTTC.

On this clonotype itself: An end of the junction does not agree with germline; a read error may underlie this. The chain recombines TRBV10-3 with TRBJ1-3; no definite D call. From germline, CDR1 is ENHRY and CDR2 SYGVKD. The CDR3 runs 14 residues. CDR3 DNA sequence: TGTGCCATCAGTGAGTCTGACACTGGAAACGCCATATATTTT. Translation: CAISESDTGNAIYF.

The chain is built from TRBV30 and TRBJ2-7, with D possibly matching TRBD1 (5 bases). Trimming left V 0 bases short and J 5 bases short, with 5 bases between. Germline V lookup: CDR1 GTSNPN, CDR2 SVGIG (reference sequence). CDR3 length: 11 amino acids. Here the CDR3 reads CAWSVRDEQYF. CDR3 DNA sequence: TGTGCCTGGAGTGTCAGGGACGAGCAGTACTTC.

CDR3 sequence: CASRPDLTDTQYF. The CDR3 DNA follows: TGTGCCAGTAGGCCGGACCTCACAGATACGCAGTATTTT. The chain couples TRBV19 to TRBJ2-3, with no clear D. CDR3 length: 13 residues. Trimming removed 6 bases at V and 2 bases at J, with 9 bases between. The germline V gene encodes CDR1 LNHDA and CDR2 SQIVND (reference sequence). Looking up the rest from reference TRBV19 and TRBJ2-3 gives the full variable domain: DGGITQSPKYLFRKEGQNVTLSCEQNLNHDAMYWYRQDPGQGLRLIYYSQIVNDFQKGDIAEGYSVSREKKESFPLTVTSAQKNPTAFYLCASRPDLTDTQYFGPGTRLTVL.

This sequence joins TRBV4-1 and TRBJ2-5; 10 nucleotides match TRBD2. Per the germline V gene, CDR1 is MGHRA and CDR2 is YSYEKL. This CDR3 is built from 18 residues. J lost 5 bases, V lost 0 bases, and 12 bases had no gene match. CDR3 residues: CASSQDSGGVILLETQYF. CDR3 DNA sequence: TGCGCCAGCAGCCAAGACAGCGGGGGGGTTATTCTTCTTGAGACCCAGTACTTC.

On this clonotype: One end of the junction is discordant with germline, which a read error may explain. The chain couples TRBV7-3 to TRBJ2-3; TRBD1 matches 7 bases. The V gene's germline CDR1 is SGHTA and CDR2 FQGTGA. The CDR3 length is 14 residues. CDR3 nucleotide sequence: TGCGCCAGCAGAACCGACAGGGACACAGATACGCAGTATTTT. This translates into CASRTDRDTDTQYF. Complete variable domain (other parts from reference TRBV7-3 and TRBJ2-3): GAGVSQTPSNKVTEKGKYVELRCDPISGHTALYWYRQSLGQGPEFLIYFQGTGAADDSGLPNDRFFAVRPEGSVSTLKIQRTERGDSAVYLCASRTDRDTDTQYFGPGTRLTVL.

This clonotype appeared a single time. The rearrangement joins TRBV30 to TRBJ1-4, with 9 bases identical to TRBD1. The trim removed 2 bases at V and 6 bases at J, leaving 7 bases unmatched. This CDR3 spans 15 amino acids. Germline loops: CDR1 GTSNPN, CDR2 SVGIG (reference sequence). The CDR3 loop reads CAWSTGGTGDEKLFF. DNA of the CDR3: TGTGCCTGGAGTACAGGGGGCACGGGGGATGAAAAACTGTTTTTT.